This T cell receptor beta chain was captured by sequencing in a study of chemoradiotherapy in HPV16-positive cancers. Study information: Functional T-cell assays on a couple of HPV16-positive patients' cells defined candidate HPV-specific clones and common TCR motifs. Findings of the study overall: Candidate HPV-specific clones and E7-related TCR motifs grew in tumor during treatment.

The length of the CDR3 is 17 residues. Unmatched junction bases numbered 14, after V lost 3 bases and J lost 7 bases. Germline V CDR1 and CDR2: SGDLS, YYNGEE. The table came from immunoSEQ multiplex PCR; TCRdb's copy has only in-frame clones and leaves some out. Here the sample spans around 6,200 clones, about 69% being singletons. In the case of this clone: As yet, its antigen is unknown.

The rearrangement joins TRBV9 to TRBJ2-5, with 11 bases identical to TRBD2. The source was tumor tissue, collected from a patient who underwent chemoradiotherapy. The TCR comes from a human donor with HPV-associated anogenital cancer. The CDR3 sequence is CASSGGTSGLFSGTQYF. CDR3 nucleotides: TGTGCCAGCAGCGGAGGGACTAGCGGCCTTTTTTCCGGGACCCAGTACTTC.